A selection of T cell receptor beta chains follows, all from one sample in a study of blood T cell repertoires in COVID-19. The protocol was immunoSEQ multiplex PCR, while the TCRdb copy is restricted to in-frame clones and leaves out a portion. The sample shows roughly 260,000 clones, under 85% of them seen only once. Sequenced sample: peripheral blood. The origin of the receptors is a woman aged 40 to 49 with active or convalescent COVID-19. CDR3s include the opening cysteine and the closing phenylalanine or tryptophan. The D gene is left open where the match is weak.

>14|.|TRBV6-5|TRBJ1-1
CASSQAGHPTEAFF
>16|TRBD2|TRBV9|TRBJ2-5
CASSVIAGGYQETQYF
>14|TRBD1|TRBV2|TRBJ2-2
CASSADRVTGELFF
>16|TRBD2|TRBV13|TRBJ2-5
CASSNSSGGLEETQYF
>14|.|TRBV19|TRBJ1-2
CASSIDRTIGGYTF
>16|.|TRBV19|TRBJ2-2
CASTIRDNPNTGELFF
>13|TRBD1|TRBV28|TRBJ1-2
CASNPGQGYGYTF
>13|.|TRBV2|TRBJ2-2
CASASRGTGELFF
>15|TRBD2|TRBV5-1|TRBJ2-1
CASSLEAGGQGEQFF
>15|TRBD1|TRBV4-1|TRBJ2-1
CASSPGTGVGNEQFF
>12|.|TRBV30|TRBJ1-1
CAWSVSNTEAFF
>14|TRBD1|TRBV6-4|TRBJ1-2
CASSGGRGIGGYTF
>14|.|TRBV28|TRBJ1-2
CASSFQGRNYGYTF
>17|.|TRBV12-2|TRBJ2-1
CASRPEGGNLIYNEQFF
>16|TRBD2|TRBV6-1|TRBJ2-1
CASSEIQRGGRNEQFF
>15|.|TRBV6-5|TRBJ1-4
CASSRGRGANEKLFF
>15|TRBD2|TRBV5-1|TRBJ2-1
CASTASGDSYNEQFF
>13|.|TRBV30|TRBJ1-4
CAGEQGIGEKLFF
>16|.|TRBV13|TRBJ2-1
CASSSHRRSSYNEQFF
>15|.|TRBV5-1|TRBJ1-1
CASRPRGEGGTEAFF
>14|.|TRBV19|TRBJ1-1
CASLGGFGDTEAFF
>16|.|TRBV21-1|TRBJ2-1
CASSPPGGQVINEQFF
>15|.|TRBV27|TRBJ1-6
CASSLWQGTNSPLHF
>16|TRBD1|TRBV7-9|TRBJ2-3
CASSFVTGTATDTQYF
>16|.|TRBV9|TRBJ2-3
CASSVGSFGGTDTQYF
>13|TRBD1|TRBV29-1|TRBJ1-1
CSVKGAGNTEAFF
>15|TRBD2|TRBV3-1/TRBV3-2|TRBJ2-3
CASSLTSGEIDTQYF
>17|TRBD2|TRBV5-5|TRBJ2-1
CASSLRLAGALDNEQFF
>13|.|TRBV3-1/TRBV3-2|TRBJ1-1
CASSQDGGTEAFF
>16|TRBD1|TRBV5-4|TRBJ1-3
CASSLAGGISGNTIYF
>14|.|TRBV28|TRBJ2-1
CASRAAGDNNEQFF
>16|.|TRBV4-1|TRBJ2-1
CASSQDSAGFLREQFF
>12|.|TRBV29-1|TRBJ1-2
CSVSGRGYGYTF
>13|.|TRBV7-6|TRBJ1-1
CASSRSRGGEAFF
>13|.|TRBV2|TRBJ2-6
CASRASGANVLTF
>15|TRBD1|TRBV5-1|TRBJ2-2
CASSPGGRDTGELFF
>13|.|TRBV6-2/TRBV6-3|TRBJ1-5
CASSYRELQPQHF
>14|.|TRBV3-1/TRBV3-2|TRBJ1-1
CASSPSLMNTEAFF
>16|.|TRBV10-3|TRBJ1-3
CAISEFLGGSGNTIYF
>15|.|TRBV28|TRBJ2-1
CASSKVGQLNNEQFF
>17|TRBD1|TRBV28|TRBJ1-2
CASRSSKGALTNYGYTF
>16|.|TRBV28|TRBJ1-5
CASSSLGGRGNQPQHF
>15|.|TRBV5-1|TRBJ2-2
CASSLTTANTGELFF
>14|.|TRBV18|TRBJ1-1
CASSPRQMNTEAFF
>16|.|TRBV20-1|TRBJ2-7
CSASDATSLKPYEQYF